Below, 10 T cell receptor beta chains from the same sample are listed, as sequenced in a study of OX40 agonist ivuxolimab in advanced cancers. Profiling relied on immunoSEQ multiplex PCR, and the TCRdb table lists in-frame clones only, not all of them. The data show 40,000 to 45,000 clones, with roughly nine tenths seen just once and 4.7% held by the top ten. Sample: CD4+ or CD8+ T cells sorted from blood, taken in a trial of the OX40 agonist ivuxolimab. These receptors were obtained from an adult with an advanced solid tumor such as melanoma, head and neck, liver or kidney cancer.

This rearrangement joins TRBV19 to TRBJ1-2; D gene ambiguous. The CDR3 sequence is 13 residues long. The ends were cut back, 6 bases at V and 7 bases at J, with 15 bases in the middle. The germline CDR1 and CDR2 sequences are LNHDA and SQIVND (reference sequence). CDR3 amino acids: CASRPAGLSGYTF. The CDR3 nucleotides are TGTGCCAGTAGACCGGCGGGTTTGAGTGGCTACACCTTC.

The sample holds a few counts of this clone. This chain links TRBV15 with TRBJ1-1; 10 bases are shared with TRBD1. J was trimmed by 1 base and V by 1 base; bases with no gene match: 0. The CDR3 is 15 amino acids. In germline, CDR1 is LNHNV, CDR2 YYDKDF (reference sequence). CDR3 loop: CATSRGQGANTEAFF. As DNA, the CDR3 is TGTGCCACCAGCAGAGGACAGGGGGCGAACACTGAAGCTTTCTTT. Full variable domain (rest looked up from reference TRBV15 and TRBJ1-1): DAMVIQNPRYQVTQFGKPVTLSCSQTLNHNVMYWYQQKSSQAPKLLFHYYDKDFNNEADTPDNFQSRRPNTSFCFLDIRSPGLGDTAMYLCATSRGQGANTEAFFGQGTRLTVV.

Here the CDR3 DNA reads TGTGCCAGCAGTGAAGCCGGGCCTGATCAGCCCCAGCATTTT. Translating it yields CASSEAGPDQPQHF. The V call is TRBV6-1, the J call TRBJ1-5, with no clear D. Between the trimmed V and J ends, which lost 0 bases and 5 bases, there was a span of 8 bases. The CDR3 runs to 14 residues. CDR1 is MNHNS and CDR2 is SASEGT in the germline V gene.

The chain carries TRBV13 and TRBJ2-5; TRBD1 agrees at 7 bases. The V segment lost 5 bases and the J segment 2 bases; nucleotides outside the gene matches: 2. The CDR3 consists of 13 residues. Germline V gene sequence: CDR1 PRHDT, CDR2 FYEKMQ (reference sequence). CDR3 region: CASSQDRQETQYF. CDR3 nucleotide sequence: TGTGCCAGCAGCCAGGACAGGCAAGAGACCCAGTACTTC.

This clone has only one observation. The V call is TRBV28, the J call TRBJ1-1; D remains ambiguous. V lost 3 bases and J 7 bases, leaving 6 bases between the germline ends. The CDR3 covers 11 residues. Germline values: CDR1 MDHEN, CDR2 SYDVKM. CDR3: CASSFQSEAFF. CDR3 bases: TGTGCCAGCAGTTTCCAGAGTGAAGCTTTCTTT.

The chain joins TRBV9 to TRBJ1-1; D call uncertain. CDR3 length: 13 amino acids. V gave up 0 bases and J gave up 5 bases, with 8 bases separating them. Per germline, CDR1 SGDLS and CDR2 YYNGEE. CDR3 amino acids: CASSVDPETEAFF. The CDR3 nucleotides read TGTGCCAGCAGCGTAGATCCAGAGACTGAAGCTTTCTTT.

V and J are TRBV5-1 and TRBJ2-5, with TRBD1 identical over 7 bases. Germline V CDR1 and CDR2: SGHRS, YFSETQ. CDR3 length equals 14 residues. With V trimmed by 4 bases and J by 3 bases, 6 bases remained unmatched. The CDR3 spells CASSLTGSEETQYF. DNA for the CDR3: TGCGCCAGCAGCCTGACAGGGAGTGAAGAGACCCAGTACTTC.

The V gene is TRBV6-1, the J gene TRBJ2-5, with a tentative D call TRBD2 (6 bases). The germline V gene encodes CDR1 MNHNS and CDR2 SASEGT. The CDR3 sequence is 12 residues long. With 6 bases removed from V and 1 base from J, the gap between germline ends came to 6 bases. Written as DNA, the CDR3 is TGTGCCAGCAGCGGGAGCCAAGAGACCCAGTACTTC. Protein product: CASSGSQETQYF.

The J gene is TRBJ2-5, the V gene TRBV9; D remains unclear. V was trimmed by 4 bases and J by 5 bases, leaving 21 bases between them. Germline V gene lookup returns CDR1 SGDLS and CDR2 YYNGEE. This CDR3 comprises 16 residues. CDR3 DNA sequence: TGTGCCAGCAGCAGAGGCGGCCATCCCTCCGAGGAGACCCAGTACTTC. Translation gives CASSRGGHPSEETQYF.

The chain joins TRBV29-1 to TRBJ2-7, with 9 bases aligning to TRBD2. The CDR3 contains 14 residues. The V and J ends lost 4 bases and 6 bases, in that order; junction bases with no gene match: 10. Germline CDR1 is SQVTM and CDR2 is ANQGSEA. CDR3 residues: CSVGLLAGEGEQYF. The CDR3 nucleotides are TGCAGCGTTGGCCTCTTAGCGGGAGAGGGCGAGCAGTACTTC.